Below are 18 T cell receptor beta chains sequenced from a single sample in a study of cytomegalovirus exposure and HLA in healthy donors. A multiplex PCR was run with 60 Vbeta primers and 13 Jbeta primers. The method was immunoSEQ multiplex PCR; TCRdb's version includes in-frame clones alone and lacks a portion of them. The sample has some 80,000 clones; around 60% are singletons. The sequenced sample was PBMCs. Receptors were obtained from a male donor in good health and CMV-seropositive.

This clone has just a few counts. This chain joins TRBV4-2 and TRBJ1-3, with a possible D match to TRBD1 (6 bases). The germline gives CDR1 LGHNA, CDR2 YNFKEQ. V lost 2 bases and J 2 bases, leaving 19 bases between the germline ends. The CDR3 contains 18 residues. The CDR3 DNA follows: TGTGCCAGCAGCCAAACCCGGACGCAGGGGCTTGCTGGAAACACCATATATTTT. Its protein is CASSQTRTQGLAGNTIYF.

The chain joins TRBV18 to TRBJ1-5; D call uncertain. The CDR3 loop spans 15 amino acids. Germline CDR1 and CDR2: KGHSH and LQKENI. Trimming pared 3 bases from V and 2 bases from J, leaving 11 bases between. The CDR3 coding sequence is TGTGCCAGCTCACCCGATGACGGAGGCAATCAGCCCCAGCATTTT. This gives the protein CASSPDDGGNQPQHF.

V usage is TRBV6-1 and J usage is TRBJ2-3; the match to TRBD1 covers 8 bases. The CDR3 spans 14 residues. The V gene end was trimmed by 6 bases and the J gene end by 1 base; junction bases not matched to a gene: 3. The V gene's germline CDR1 is MNHNS and CDR2 SASEGT. The CDR3 nucleotides are TGTGCCAGCAGGGTGGACAGGGGCACAGATACGCAGTATTTT. Amino acids: CASRVDRGTDTQYF.

This chain uses TRBV7-8 with TRBJ2-3, with D perhaps TRBD2 (6 bases). V was clipped by 4 bases and J by 2 bases, with 13 bases between them. CDR1 and CDR2 from the germline V gene are SGHVS and FQNEAQ. The length of the CDR3 is 15 residues. For the CDR3, the DNA is TGTGCCAGCAGCTCCAGGAGGGATCCCACAGATACGCAGTATTTT. It codes for CASSSRRDPTDTQYF.

The chain has TRBV6-1 and TRBJ2-7; TRBD2 might be the D (6 bases). Per germline, CDR1 MNHNS and CDR2 SASEGT. The CDR3 spans 11 residues. CDR3 in DNA: TGTGCAATCGGGAGTTCCTACGAGCAGTACTTC. Translation: CAIGSSYEQYF.

This clone has just a few counts. This chain joins TRBV5-6 and TRBJ2-2, with TRBD2 matching over 7 bases. The CDR3 has 16 residues. Germline V lookup: CDR1 SGHDT, CDR2 YYEEEE. Trimming cost V 5 bases and J 0 bases; bases outside gene matches: 7. The CDR3 region has the DNA TGTGCCAGCAGTTTTGCTAGCGGACCGAACACCGGGGAGCTGTTTTTT. Protein sequence: CASSFASGPNTGELFF.

This clone came up a few times. The rearrangement links TRBV14 to TRBJ1-3; no clear D. The CDR3 is made up of 15 amino acids. V lost 4 bases to trimming and J lost 0 bases, with 10 bases between them. Germline lookup yields CDR1 SGHDN and CDR2 FVKESK. The CDR3 nucleotides read TGTGCCAGCAGCCCAGAGTGGGCCTCTGGAAACACCATATATTTT. It codes for CASSPEWASGNTIYF.

The chain has TRBV30 and TRBJ1-4, with a weak D call TRBD1 (6 bases). This CDR3 contains 15 residues. V shed 1 base and J shed 8 bases, with 17 bases lying between them. From germline, CDR1 is GTSNPN and CDR2 SVGIG (reference sequence). CDR3 coding DNA: TGTGCCTGGAGTGCTACAGGGCTCAAGGGGGAAAAACTGTTTTTT. The encoded protein is CAWSATGLKGEKLFF.

Points on this clone: The sample carries other DNA sequences with the same CDR3. The rearrangement uses TRBV5-1 and TRBJ1-5, with 9 bases identical to TRBD1. The germline gives CDR1 SGHRS, CDR2 YFSETQ. The CDR3 is made up of 15 amino acids. After removal of 4 bases from V and 0 bases from J, the junction contained 2 bases not matched to a gene. The CDR3 here is CASSLGQGSNQPQHF. Written as DNA, the CDR3 is TGCGCCAGCAGCCTGGGACAGGGTAGCAATCAGCCCCAGCATTTT.

In this sample, this clone turned up a few times. The CDR3 region is CAWDQGSLNQPQHF. CDR3 DNA sequence: TGTGCCTGGGACCAGGGTTCTCTAAATCAGCCCCAGCATTTT. V and J are TRBV30 and TRBJ1-5, with D maybe TRBD1 (5 bases). Germline CDR1 and CDR2: GTSNPN and SVGIG (reference sequence). The CDR3 extends over 14 amino acids. Trimming removed 5 bases at V and 4 bases at J, with 15 bases between.

The chain uses TRBV7-9 and TRBJ2-1, with D possibly matching TRBD1 (5 bases). The CDR3 sequence is 16 residues long. The ends were cut back, 4 bases at V and 0 bases at J, with 13 bases in the middle. The V gene's germline CDR1 is SEHNR and CDR2 FQNEAQ (reference sequence). The CDR3 DNA sequence: TGTGCCAGCAGCTCCCCGGACAAGAGCTCCTACAATGAGCAGTTCTTC. Protein: CASSSPDKSSYNEQFF.

The genes are TRBV19 and TRBJ2-7, with D hard to call. V lost 1 base to trimming and J lost 1 base, with 8 bases between them. CDR3 length: 14 residues. Germline V gives CDR1 LNHDA, CDR2 SQIVND (reference sequence). In nucleotides, the CDR3 is TGTGCCAGTAGTATAGGTACTCAATCCTACGAGCAGTACTTC. The encoded protein is CASSIGTQSYEQYF.

The V and J genes are TRBV19 and TRBJ1-2; 7 positions match TRBD1. Germline CDR1 LNHDA, CDR2 SQIVND (reference sequence). The ends lost 5 bases at V and 4 bases at J; junction bases unmatched: 4. The CDR3 is made up of 13 amino acids. In nucleotides, the CDR3 is TGTGCCAGTAGTGTCGGGACAGCCTATGGCTACACCTTC. Encoded protein: CASSVGTAYGYTF. Variable domain in full (rest from reference TRBV19 and TRBJ1-2): DGGITQSPKYLFRKEGQNVTLSCEQNLNHDAMYWYRQDPGQGLRLIYYSQIVNDFQKGDIAEGYSVSREKKESFPLTVTSAQKNPTAFYLCASSVGTAYGYTFGSGTRLTVV.

With regard to this clone: Given the absence of the conserved phenylalanine or tryptophan at the CDR3 end, a read error is likely. The DNA is omitted, as the CDR3 cannot be located on it reliably, and the CDR3 follows TCRdb's listing. The chain carries TRBV25-1 and TRBJ1-1; TRBD1, as called in the table, went unchecked against the DNA. Germline V lookup: CDR1 MGHDK, CDR2 SYGVNS. The CDR3 region is 9 residues in length, termini included. CDR3 residues: CASSEGQGE.

This chain uses TRBV7-2 with TRBJ1-4, with D hard to call. CDR3 length: 16 amino acids. Trimming removed 1 base from V and 0 bases from J, with 9 bases in between. Germline V gene sequence: CDR1 SGHTA, CDR2 FQGNSA. The CDR3 nucleotides read TGTGCCAGCAGCTTAGGAGGACTCGCAACTAATGAAAAACTGTTTTTT. It specifies CASSLGGLATNEKLFF.

This clone was recorded a few times. This chain links TRBV25-1 with TRBJ2-5; D perhaps matches TRBD2 (6 bases). The end of the DNA fits TRBJ2-7 better, so the J call may be wrong. CDR3 length: 14 amino acids. The germline V gene encodes CDR1 MGHDK and CDR2 SYGVNS. The DNA of the CDR3 is TGTGCCAGCAGGGGGGGTCTAAGCTCCTACGAGCAGTACTTC. Its translation: CASRGGLSSYEQYF.

The rearrangement uses TRBV27 and TRBJ2-1; TRBD1 aligns across 10 bases. From germline, CDR1 is MNHEY and CDR2 SMNVEV (reference sequence). This CDR3 has 16 amino acids. With V trimmed by 3 bases and J by 7 bases, 9 bases remained unmatched. This CDR3 reads CASSLGDRGPVNEQFF. The CDR3 DNA sequence: TGTGCCAGCAGTTTGGGTGACAGGGGGCCCGTGAATGAGCAGTTCTTC.

This chain connects TRBV28 to TRBJ2-3; TRBD2 might be the D (7 bases). This CDR3 is 20 amino acids long. Germline values: CDR1 MDHEN, CDR2 SYDVKM. V was pared by 5 bases and J by 4 bases, with 31 bases between. DNA for the CDR3: TGTGCCAGCAGTCGCCGGGGAGGGGGGGGAGAACTTGGTACAGCAGATACGCAGTATTTT. The encoded protein is CASSRRGGGGELGTADTQYF.